Shown below are 31 T cell receptor beta chains from a single sample sequenced in a study of Graves' ophthalmopathy and Graves' hyperthyroidism. RNA transcripts yielded amplified TCR beta CDR3 regions. Amplification began with first-round RT-PCR using HTBI primers, then second-round multiplex PCR was performed. Each CDR3 protein is one row after TCRdb ran MiXCR on the multiplex PCR reads. The sample yields about 240,000 distinct CDR3 sequences, around 42% seen once. Sequencing used peripheral blood. The receptor source for this set is an adult man with Graves' ophthalmopathy.

The V and J genes are TRBV5-1 and TRBJ2-1; 14 bases match TRBD2. The CDR3 totals 16 residues. The V gene end was trimmed by 2 bases and the J gene end by 5 bases; junction bases not matched to a gene: 3. Germline V gene lookup returns CDR1 SGHRS and CDR2 YFSETQ. CDR3 DNA sequence: TGCGCCAGCAGCTTCCGGACTAGCGGGGGGAACAATGAGCAGTTCTTC. Translated: CASSFRTSGGNNEQFF. The whole variable domain, filled in from reference TRBV5-1 and TRBJ2-1, reads KAGVTQTPRYLIKTRGQQVTLSCSPISGHRSVSWYQQTPGQGLQFLFEYFSETQRNKGNFPGRFSGRQFSNSRSEMNVSTLELGDSALYLCASSFRTSGGNNEQFFGPGTRLTVL.

In DNA form, the CDR3 reads TGCAGTGCTAGAGACAGGGGGGGGGGAGGCTACACCTTC. Translation gives CSARDRGGGGYTF. The chain joins TRBV20-1 to TRBJ1-2; 7 positions agree with TRBD1. V shed 0 bases and J 8 bases; nucleotides not matched to a gene: 6. The CDR3 extends over 13 amino acids. Germline loops: CDR1 DFQATT, CDR2 SNEGSKA (reference sequence).

The genes are TRBV5-1 and TRBJ2-6; the D call may be TRBD1 or TRBD2 (5 bases each). V lost 0 bases and J 0 bases, leaving 7 bases between the germline ends. The CDR3 consists of 16 residues. The germline V gene has CDR1 SGHRS and CDR2 YFSETQ. In DNA, the CDR3 is TGCGCCAGCAGCTTGGGGGGGAGCTCTGGGGCCAACGTCCTGACTTTC. Translated: CASSLGGSSGANVLTF.

V is TRBV4-2 and J is TRBJ1-5, with 7 bases matching TRBD1. V lost 2 bases and J lost 5; bases outside the gene matches: 3. CDR3 size: 14 residues. Looked up from germline, CDR1 is LGHNA and CDR2 is YNFKEQ. CDR3 in DNA: TGTGCCAGCAGCCAACCAGGGGGTGATCAGCCCCAGCATTTT. The encoded protein is CASSQPGGDQPQHF.

Only one count was recorded for this clonotype. The junction departs from germline at one end; a sequencing error may be responsible. This chain joins TRBV7-2 and TRBJ1-2; the match to TRBD1 covers 7 bases. Germline CDR1 and CDR2: SGHTA and FQGNSA. The CDR3 totals 15 residues. The CDR3 is CASSQDPGQPYGYTF. The CDR3, as DNA: TGCGCCAGCAGCCAAGACCCGGGACAGCCGTATGGCTACACCTTC.

The V gene is TRBV7-2, the J gene TRBJ2-2; a weak D match, TRBD1 (6 bases). Germline V gives CDR1 SGHTA, CDR2 FQGNSA. The V and J ends lost 1 base and 4 bases respectively, with 13 bases between them. The CDR3 covers 16 residues. The CDR3 nucleotides are TGTGCCAGCAGCTTAGGGCCACAGGGCTCCACCGGGGAGCTGTTTTTT. Translating it yields CASSLGPQGSTGELFF.

This clonotype was observed a handful of times. The junction departs from the called germline gene at one end, perhaps through a read error. This CDR3 is CASSEGTRVYEQYF. In DNA form, the CDR3 reads TGTGCCAGCAGCGAAGGGACTAGAGTCTACGAGCAGTACTTC. The V and J genes are TRBV2 and TRBJ2-7; TRBD2 agrees at 8 bases. Germline V gives CDR1 SNHLY, CDR2 FYNNEI. This CDR3 is 14 amino acids long.

This clonotype was detected only a few times. The rearrangement links TRBV7-9 to TRBJ1-1, with D uncertain. Germline values: CDR1 SEHNR, CDR2 FQNEAQ (reference sequence). V lost 5 bases, J lost 5 bases, and 12 bases lay in between. This CDR3 is 13 amino acids long. The CDR3 sequence is CASSITVETEAFF. Written as DNA, the CDR3 is TGTGCCAGCAGCATTACGGTGGAGACTGAAGCTTTCTTT.

The CDR3 coding sequence is TGCGCCAGCAGCTCCGCCGGGGGGCGTGGGGAGCAGTACTTC. This translates into CASSSAGGRGEQYF. The chain couples TRBV5-1 to TRBJ2-7, with D possibly TRBD2 on 7 matching bases. CDR1 and CDR2 from the germline V gene are SGHRS and YFSETQ. This CDR3 has 14 residues. V lost 3 bases and J 7 bases, leaving 17 bases between the germline ends.

This clonotype was counted only a few times. The chain carries TRBV20-1 and TRBJ1-6, with D possibly TRBD1 on 6 matching bases. V lost 3 bases and J lost 13, with 19 bases in between. The CDR3 loop spans 14 amino acids. CDR1 and CDR2 (germline): DFQATT, SNEGSKA (reference sequence). CDR3 protein: CSASLRGGAEPLHF. CDR3 sequence (DNA): TGCAGTGCTAGTTTACGGGGGGGCGCTGAGCCCCTCCACTTT.

The chain's CDR3 is CASSFWAGANTGELFF. In DNA form, the CDR3 reads TGCGCCAGCAGCTTCTGGGCGGGAGCGAACACCGGGGAGCTGTTTTTT. The rearrangement links TRBV5-1 to TRBJ2-2, with 7 bases that match TRBD2. Trimming at V came to 2 bases and at J to 0 bases, leaving 4 bases not matched to a gene. This CDR3 spans 16 amino acids. CDR1 and CDR2 (germline): SGHRS, YFSETQ.

V usage is TRBV9 and J usage is TRBJ2-7, with 8 bases that match TRBD1. The junction had 5 bases not matched to a gene; V was cut back by 4 bases and J by 5 bases. The CDR3 length is 13 residues. CDR1 is SGDLS and CDR2 is YYNGEE in the germline V gene. The CDR3: CASSPDRVHEQYF. As DNA, the CDR3 is TGTGCCAGCAGCCCGGACAGGGTCCACGAGCAGTACTTC.

The chain carries TRBV7-9 and TRBJ2-7; D remains unclear. The V gene's germline CDR1 is SEHNR and CDR2 FQNEAQ (reference sequence). The CDR3 spans 15 residues. The germline V and J ends were trimmed by 2 bases and 2 bases, with 13 bases remaining between them. The CDR3 region is CASSLLSRPTYEQYF. DNA of the CDR3: TGTGCCAGCAGCTTATTGTCGCGGCCGACCTACGAGCAGTACTTC.

V is TRBV14 and J is TRBJ2-5; 8 bases line up with TRBD2. This CDR3 has 14 amino acids. Germline assignment: CDR1 SGHDN and CDR2 FVKESK. With V trimmed by 1 base and J by 9 bases, 7 bases remained unmatched. CDR3 coding DNA: TGTGCCAGCAGCCAAGCCAGGTCCGGGAGGGCCCAGTACTTC. Translated: CASSQARSGRAQYF.

The sample holds a few counts of this clonotype. The chain couples TRBV9 to TRBJ1-1, with D unclear. This CDR3 is 13 amino acids long. Germline V lookup: CDR1 SGDLS, CDR2 YYNGEE. Trimming removed 0 bases at V and 4 bases at J, with 7 bases between. The CDR3 region has the DNA TGTGCCAGCAGCGTAGCCAGTCCCACTGAAGCTTTCTTT. Its protein product is CASSVASPTEAFF.

The gene calls are TRBV14 and TRBJ1-5, with D hard to call. Germline V lookup: CDR1 SGHDN, CDR2 FVKESK. This CDR3 is 14 amino acids long. Trimming removed 0 bases from V and 11 bases from J, with 14 bases in between. DNA for the CDR3: TGTGCCAGCAGCCAAGATCTCTTCCAAGAGACCCAGCATTTT. Translated: CASSQDLFQETQHF.

V is TRBV7-8 and J is TRBJ1-2, with 10 nucleotides matching TRBD1. This CDR3 contains 15 residues. Germline V gene sequence: CDR1 SGHVS, CDR2 FQNEAQ. Germline trimming cut 5 bases from V and 4 bases from J; bases unmatched to any gene: 7. This chain's CDR3 is CASSLAGTGAYGYTF. The CDR3, as DNA: TGTGCCAGCAGCCTCGCCGGGACAGGGGCCTATGGCTACACCTTC.

The chain is built from TRBV10-3 and TRBJ2-5, with 11 nucleotides matching TRBD2. The CDR3 totals 18 residues. Germline lookup yields CDR1 ENHRY and CDR2 SYGVKD. J gave up 2 bases and V 2 bases, and 10 bases lay outside the gene matches. This chain's CDR3 is CAISEPSSGRRGQETQYF. The CDR3 DNA sequence: TGTGCCATCAGTGAGCCGTCTAGCGGGAGGAGGGGGCAAGAGACCCAGTACTTC.

This sequence joins TRBV6-1 and TRBJ1-2; no firm D call. This CDR3 region has 12 residues. Germline CDR1 MNHNS, CDR2 SASEGT. V shed 3 bases and J shed 8 bases, with 10 bases lying between them. Here the CDR3 DNA reads TGTGCCAGCAGTGACCTGGGAGAGGGCTACACCTTC. Translated, it gives CASSDLGEGYTF.

This clonotype has just a few counts. This sequence joins TRBV7-3 and TRBJ1-1; 7 bases agree with TRBD1. This CDR3 has 13 amino acids. Germline CDR1 reads SGHTA; CDR2 reads FQGTGA. Trimming removed 2 bases from V and 12 bases from J; junction bases left unmatched: 9. This CDR3 is CASSLDREMDSFF. In DNA form, the CDR3 reads TGTGCCAGCAGCTTAGACAGGGAGATGGATTCTTTCTTT.

The chain is built from TRBV29-1 and TRBJ2-2; D unclear. The length of the CDR3 is 12 residues. V lost 3 bases to trimming and J lost 4 bases, with 6 bases between them. Per the germline V gene, CDR1 is SQVTM and CDR2 is ANQGSEA. The CDR3 protein is CSVELATGELFF. CDR3 sequence (DNA): TGCAGCGTTGAGCTGGCCACCGGGGAGCTGTTTTTT.

The chain uses TRBV10-3 and TRBJ1-1, with 11 bases matching TRBD1. Trimming at V came to 6 bases and at J to 4 bases, leaving 7 bases not matched to a gene. Germline values: CDR1 ENHRY, CDR2 SYGVKD. The CDR3 runs to 15 residues. CDR3 bases: TGTGCCATCAGCGCCTCCGGGACAGGGGGCACTGAAGCTTTCTTT. Protein: CAISASGTGGTEAFF.

This rearrangement joins TRBV2 to TRBJ2-7, with TRBD2 as a possible D gene (6 bases). From germline, CDR1 is SNHLY and CDR2 FYNNEI. V was trimmed by 1 base and J by 3 bases, leaving 13 bases between them. This CDR3 is 15 amino acids long. The CDR3 DNA follows: TGTGCCAGCAGTGAAGAGGGTGGGGGAGGCTACGAGCAGTACTTC. Translating it yields CASSEEGGGGYEQYF.

The chain employs TRBV29-1 and TRBJ2-7; TRBD1 agrees at 8 bases. The CDR3 runs to 14 residues. Per the germline V gene, CDR1 is SQVTM and CDR2 is ANQGSEA. The CDR3 coding sequence is TGCAGTGCTAGAGGGGACAGGAGATCCTACGAGCAGTACTTC. Protein product: CSARGDRRSYEQYF.

The chain joins TRBV2 to TRBJ1-2; a weak D match, TRBD1 (6 bases). The CDR3 totals 16 residues. V dropped 6 bases and J dropped 3 bases, with 20 bases sitting between them. From germline, CDR1 is SNHLY and CDR2 FYNNEI. CDR3 coding DNA: TGTGCCAGCAGCTCCCACAACGGACAGAGGGACTATGGCTACACCTTC. The encoded protein is CASSSHNGQRDYGYTF.

This clonotype was observed at least ten times. Compared with germline, one end of the junction differs, possibly owing to a read error. V is TRBV2 and J is TRBJ1-2, with D perhaps TRBD1 (6 bases). The CDR3 covers 13 residues. Germline loops: CDR1 SNHLY, CDR2 FYNNEI. The CDR3 is CASSDAGVYGYTF. The CDR3 DNA follows: TGCGCCAGCAGTGACGCAGGGGTCTATGGCTACACCTTC.

The J gene is TRBJ2-7, the V gene TRBV20-1; 11 nucleotides align to TRBD2. Germline CDR1 is DFQATT and CDR2 is SNEGSKA (reference sequence). V lost 5 bases to trimming and J lost 4 bases; unmatched junction nucleotides: 4. The CDR3 is 13 amino acids. The CDR3 coding sequence is TGCAGTGCTGGTAGCGGGAGGGTATACGAGCAGTACTTC. This translates into CSAGSGRVYEQYF.

The rearrangement joins TRBV20-1 to TRBJ2-7, with 8 bases aligning to TRBD2. This CDR3 has 13 residues. V trimming: 6 bases; J trimming: 2 bases; junction bases outside the gene matches: 6. The germline gives CDR1 DFQATT, CDR2 SNEGSKA (reference sequence). The CDR3 region has the DNA TGCAGTGCACAGCGGGAGACGGCCTACGAGCAGTACTTC. Its protein is CSAQRETAYEQYF.

This clonotype was recorded at least ten times. This chain uses TRBV29-1 with TRBJ1-3; unclear D gene. The V and J ends lost 1 base and 5 bases respectively, with 6 bases between them. The germline CDR1 and CDR2 sequences are SQVTM and ANQGSEA. The CDR3 contains 12 residues. CDR3 sequence: CSVEAERNTIYF. DNA for the CDR3: TGCAGCGTTGAAGCGGAGAGAAACACCATATATTTT.

V gene TRBV2 combines with J gene TRBJ2-5, with 8 bases aligning to TRBD1. Germline trimming cut 7 bases from V and 0 bases from J; bases unmatched to any gene: 10. This CDR3 is built from 16 residues. Germline assignment: CDR1 SNHLY and CDR2 FYNNEI. The CDR3 reads CASNTGGLTYQETQYF. The CDR3 region has the DNA TGTGCCAGCAACACAGGGGGGCTGACTTACCAAGAGACCCAGTACTTC.

The chain uses TRBV29-1 and TRBJ2-7; a possible D gene is TRBD2 (5 bases). CDR3 length: 14 amino acids. Germline lookup yields CDR1 SQVTM and CDR2 ANQGSEA. Trimming took 4 bases from V and 2 from J, leaving 15 bases between them. CDR3: CSVVGRASPYEQYF. CDR3 DNA sequence: TGCAGCGTTGTTGGACGGGCTAGCCCCTACGAGCAGTACTTC.